Sequencing of this T cell receptor beta chain was carried out in a study of blood T cell repertoires in COVID-19. Study details: PBMCs, B-cell-depleted T cells, or T cells were the source of the cDNA or gDNA that made up the material.

The CDR3 has 15 amino acids. The V gene end was trimmed by 0 bases and the J gene end by 9 bases; junction bases not matched to a gene: 3. The germline V gene encodes CDR1 LGHDT and CDR2 YNNKEL (reference sequence). Clones were read by immunoSEQ multiplex PCR, and TCRdb kept only the in-frame ones, dropping some. The repertoire holds 350,000 or so clones, with almost 90% as singletons. The genes are TRBV3-1 (or the pseudogene TRBV3-2) and TRBJ1-6, with 9 bases identical to TRBD1. Material: PBMCs or T cells enriched from blood (not recorded which). This clonotype originated in a woman aged 25 to 45 who had been exposed to COVID-19. The CDR3 loop reads CASSQDGTGSSPLHF. The CDR3 nucleotides are TGTGCCAGCAGCCAAGATGGGACAGGGTCTTCACCCCTCCACTTT.